A single sample gave rise to the 14 T cell receptor beta chains below, sequenced in a study of Graves' ophthalmopathy and Graves' hyperthyroidism. Amplifying from RNA transcripts, the study obtained TCR beta CDR3 regions. The workflow started with a first-round RT-PCR run with HTBI primers and then moved on to a second-round multiplex PCR. TCRdb reprocessed the multiplex PCR reads via MiXCR and lists one record per CDR3 protein. The table includes hundreds of thousands of distinct CDR3 sequences, 20% to 25% detected once. Specimen: peripheral blood. These receptors were taken from a woman aged 18-35 years with stable Graves' hyperthyroidism. Some clones in this sample may be carry-over from other donors' samples.

J is TRBJ1-1 and V is TRBV9; the D is unclear. The CDR3 is made up of 15 amino acids. Trimming took 0 bases from V and 2 from J, leaving 11 bases between them. Germline V CDR1 and CDR2: SGDLS, YYNGEE. This chain's CDR3 is CASSVEKDLNTEAFF. Written as DNA, the CDR3 is TGTGCCAGCAGCGTAGAGAAGGACCTAAACACTGAAGCTTTCTTT.

This clonotype was picked up many times. V is TRBV2 and J is TRBJ1-5; 8 nucleotides agree with TRBD1. The germline V gene has CDR1 SNHLY and CDR2 FYNNEI. CDR3 length: 14 amino acids. V dropped 3 bases and J dropped 5; count of bases not matched to a gene: 3. The CDR3, as DNA: TGTGCCAGCAGTGAGACAGGGGCCTATCAGCCCCAGCATTTT. The encoded protein is CASSETGAYQPQHF.

This clonotype has ten or more counts. The chain combines TRBV5-1 with TRBJ2-5; D remains unclear. The last part of the DNA fits TRBJ2-4 better; the J call may be wrong. CDR1 is SGHRS and CDR2 is YFSETQ in the germline V gene. This CDR3 region has 13 residues. Here the CDR3 DNA reads TGCGCCAGCAGCCTAGGACCTGGAGACATTCAGTACTTC. The encoded protein is CASSLGPGDIQYF.

This clonotype was recorded many times. The chain couples TRBV10-3 to TRBJ1-1; 8 positions match TRBD1. Germline CDR1 ENHRY, CDR2 SYGVKD. Trimming took 6 bases from V and 4 from J; bases not matched to a gene: 7. This CDR3 is built from 14 residues. This chain's CDR3 is CAISKLQGVTEAFF. Written as DNA, the CDR3 is TGTGCCATCAGCAAGCTACAGGGGGTCACTGAAGCTTTCTTT.

The V and J genes are TRBV12-3 or TRBV12-4 and TRBJ2-5; tentative D call: TRBD2 (5 bases). This CDR3 contains 13 residues. V lost 3 bases and J 7 bases, leaving 12 bases between the germline ends. Here the CDR3 DNA reads TGTGCCAGCAGTTTTTGGACTCCCGGGACCCAGTACTTC. Translating it yields CASSFWTPGTQYF.

The chain links TRBV28 to TRBJ1-1; D might be TRBD1 (6 bases). This CDR3 is 13 amino acids long. From germline, CDR1 is MDHEN and CDR2 SYDVKM. V was pared by 7 bases and J by 4 bases, with 13 bases between. The chain's CDR3 is CASTLRGPTEAFF. As DNA, the CDR3 is TGTGCCAGCACCCTCAGGGGACCCACTGAAGCTTTCTTT.

This clonotype was picked up a small number of times. The J gene is TRBJ1-5, the V gene TRBV27, with D unclear. CDR1 and CDR2 from the germline V gene are MNHEY and SMNVEV (reference sequence). CDR3 length equals 13 residues. V lost 0 bases, J lost 5 bases, and 5 bases lay in between. The CDR3 DNA is TGTGCCAGCAGTTTATCGTCTTATCAGCCCCAGCATTTT. It codes for CASSLSSYQPQHF.

This clonotype was counted between two and nine times. This CDR3 is CASNRGHNSPLHF. DNA of the CDR3: TGTGCCAGCAACCGGGGTCATAATTCACCCCTCCACTTT. The V gene is TRBV6-2 or TRBV6-3, the J gene TRBJ1-6, with D uncertain. CDR1 is MNHEY and CDR2 is SVGEGT in the germline V gene. This CDR3 comprises 13 residues. The ends were cut back, 7 bases at V and 5 bases at J, with 9 bases in the middle.

At least ten counts were recorded for this clonotype. The chain recombines TRBV10-3 with TRBJ1-2; no clear D. Germline V gene lookup returns CDR1 ENHRY and CDR2 SYGVKD. The CDR3 sequence is 15 residues long. V lost 0 bases, J lost 5 bases, and 13 bases lay in between. The CDR3 DNA follows: TGTGCCATCAGTGAGTCTGGAGAGGTTCAGTATGGCTACACCTTC. It codes for CAISESGEVQYGYTF.

This clonotype was picked up many times. The chain couples TRBV6-1 to TRBJ1-2, with TRBD1 matching 7 bases. The germline V gene encodes CDR1 MNHNS and CDR2 SASEGT. The CDR3 totals 15 residues. The V and J ends lost 7 bases and 4 bases, in that order; junction bases with no gene match: 12. The CDR3 nucleotides read TGTGCCAGCACAGGGCCGGGGCAGGGGGGCTATGGCTACACCTTC. This translates into CASTGPGQGGYGYTF.

This clonotype was observed many times. V gene TRBV12-3 or TRBV12-4 combines with J gene TRBJ2-5; 11 bases fit TRBD1. This CDR3 is 18 amino acids long. J gave up 4 bases and V 0 bases, and 10 bases lay outside the gene matches. The CDR3, as DNA: TGTGCCAGCAGTTTAGCGGGGATAGGGACAGGGGGTCGAGAGACCCAGTACTTC. Protein: CASSLAGIGTGGRETQYF.

The chain has TRBV12-3 or TRBV12-4 and TRBJ2-6; 7 bases agree with TRBD1. The CDR3 runs 16 residues. Trimming removed 1 base from V and 2 bases from J; junction bases left unmatched: 2. The CDR3 is CASSLEGGAGANVLTF. The CDR3, as DNA: TGTGCCAGCAGTTTAGAAGGGGGCGCTGGGGCCAACGTCCTGACTTTC.

Only a few counts were recorded for this clonotype. The CDR3 DNA follows: TGCGCCAGCAGCCACGGGGATATGGGGGGCTACACCTTC. The encoded protein is CASSHGDMGGYTF. The rearrangement links TRBV4-1 to TRBJ1-2; unclear D gene. The CDR3 length is 13 residues. Per the germline V gene, CDR1 is MGHRA and CDR2 is YSYEKL. V lost 3 bases, J lost 8 bases, and 13 bases lay in between.

The chain recombines TRBV6-1 with TRBJ2-7; 10 nucleotides align to TRBD1. This CDR3 region has 16 residues. Germline values: CDR1 MNHNS, CDR2 SASEGT. V dropped 7 bases and J dropped 2; count of bases not matched to a gene: 11. The CDR3 sequence is CASTSPPGQGTYEQYF. As DNA, the CDR3 is TGTGCCAGCACAAGCCCCCCGGGACAGGGGACCTACGAGCAGTACTTC.